The 24 T cell receptor beta chains below come from one sample, sequenced in a study of graft-versus-host responses after intestinal transplantation. These TCRs are of unknown antigen specificity. Only in-frame clones appear in the TCRdb table, and some are missing; sequencing was by immunoSEQ multiplex PCR. Among just over 95,000 clones listed, roughly nine tenths were seen once. The starting material was unstimulated CD4+ T cells sorted from spleen or lymph node cells, obtained before intestinal transplant. The receptors originated from a human donor who received an intestinal transplant.

The V call is TRBV5-1, the J call TRBJ1-4; tentative D call: TRBD1 (5 bases). The V end lost 4 bases, the J end lost 5 bases, and 18 bases lay between the germline ends. This CDR3 contains 16 residues. Germline CDR1 SGHRS, CDR2 YFSETQ. The CDR3 is CASSPDSRVQNEKLFF. In nucleotides, the CDR3 is TGCGCCAGCAGCCCAGACAGCCGCGTTCAAAATGAAAAACTGTTTTTT.

This chain links TRBV5-8 with TRBJ2-3; 9 bases match TRBD1. From germline, CDR1 is SGHTS and CDR2 YDEGEE. Trimming took 0 bases from V and 1 from J; bases not matched to a gene: 0. This CDR3 has 15 amino acids. CDR3 bases: TGTGCCAGCAGCTTGGACAGGGGGCGCACAGATACGCAGTATTTT. This codes for CASSLDRGRTDTQYF.

The V and J genes are TRBV28 and TRBJ1-5; D is uncertain. The germline V gene has CDR1 MDHEN and CDR2 SYDVKM. V was clipped by 9 bases and J by 6 bases, with 9 bases between them. The CDR3 runs 11 residues. The CDR3 DNA reads TGTGCCAGTCAGCGGGGTCAGCCCCAGCATTTT. This translates into CASQRGQPQHF.

V and J are TRBV5-1 and TRBJ2-3; 7 bases map to TRBD2. Trimming at V came to 6 bases and at J to 1 base, leaving 2 bases not matched to a gene. The CDR3 extends over 13 amino acids. Germline V gene sequence: CDR1 SGHRS, CDR2 YFSETQ. CDR3 loop: CASTTSGTDTQYF. Written as DNA, the CDR3 is TGCGCCAGCACCACTAGCGGCACAGATACGCAGTATTTT.

A single count supports this clone. The chain joins TRBV11-1 to TRBJ2-1, with D unclear. The CDR3 covers 12 residues. The germline CDR1 and CDR2 sequences are SGHAT and FQDESV (reference sequence). Trimming shortened V by 5 bases and J by 8 bases, and 10 bases separated the two germline ends. The CDR3 DNA is TGTGCCAGCAGCGCTTCAGTCTATGAGCAGTTCTTC. Its protein product is CASSASVYEQFF.

V usage is TRBV5-4 and J usage is TRBJ2-1, with TRBD2 matching over 10 bases. There are 15 residues in the CDR3. The V and J ends lost 9 bases and 1 base, in that order; junction bases with no gene match: 7. Germline CDR1 SGHNT, CDR2 YYREEE (reference sequence). The CDR3 sequence: CAIRAGGVSYNEQFF. For the CDR3, the DNA is TGTGCCATCCGAGCGGGAGGGGTATCCTACAATGAGCAGTTCTTC. The full variable domain, completed using reference TRBV5-4 and TRBJ2-1, is ETGVTQSPTHLIKTRGQQVTLRCSSQSGHNTVSWYQQALGQGPQFIFQYYREEENGRGNFPPRFSGLQFPNYSSELNVNALELDDSALYLCAIRAGGVSYNEQFFGPGTRLTVL.

The V and J genes are TRBV5-1 and TRBJ1-1, with 7 bases aligning to TRBD1. In germline, CDR1 is SGHRS, CDR2 YFSETQ. The CDR3 covers 15 residues. The V and J ends lost 5 bases and 4 bases, in that order; junction bases with no gene match: 11. CDR3 sequence reads: CASRSGSRGSTEAFF. DNA for the CDR3: TGCGCCAGCAGATCGGGCAGCAGGGGGTCCACTGAAGCTTTCTTT.

The chain carries TRBV5-4 and TRBJ2-2, with TRBD1 matching over 8 bases. Looked up from germline, CDR1 is SGHNT and CDR2 is YYREEE (reference sequence). This CDR3 has 18 residues. The ends lost 0 bases at V and 4 bases at J; junction bases unmatched: 11. In DNA form, the CDR3 reads TGTGCCAGCAGCTTGGCCAAAACAGGGGGTTGGGGCACCGGGGAGCTGTTTTTT. It specifies CASSLAKTGGWGTGELFF.

This clone was picked up one time. CDR3 DNA sequence: TGCAGCGTCGCCGTCACAGGGCCGAACACTGAAGCTTTCTTT. Encoded protein: CSVAVTGPNTEAFF. The V gene is TRBV29-1, the J gene TRBJ1-1, with D maybe TRBD1 (6 bases). V lost 6 bases and J lost 1, with 15 bases in between. CDR1 is SQVTM and CDR2 is ANQGSEA in the germline V gene. There are 14 residues in the CDR3. Full variable domain (missing parts from reference TRBV29-1 and TRBJ1-1): SAVISQKPSRDICQRGTSLTIQCQVDSQVTMMFWYRQQPGQSLTLIATANQGSEATYESGFVIDKFPISRPNLTFSTLTVSNMSPEDSSIYLCSVAVTGPNTEAFFGQGTRLTVV.

The chain has TRBV30 and TRBJ1-6, with D possibly TRBD1 on 5 matching bases. The germline gives CDR1 GTSNPN, CDR2 SVGIG (reference sequence). V was clipped by 1 base and J by 7 bases, with 11 bases between them. This CDR3 comprises 14 residues. CDR3 sequence reads: CAWSAPTENSPLHF. The CDR3 DNA reads as TGTGCCTGGAGTGCTCCGACAGAAAATTCACCCCTCCACTTT.

The J gene is TRBJ1-1, the V gene TRBV5-4; 8 bases map to TRBD1. The CDR3 totals 14 residues. V was pared by 4 bases and J by 1 base, with 3 bases of the junction left unmatched. From germline, CDR1 is SGHNT and CDR2 YYREEE (reference sequence). CDR3 in DNA: TGTGCCAGCAGCCGCGGGACAGGGAACACTGAAGCTTTCTTT. Residues: CASSRGTGNTEAFF.

The chain employs TRBV30 and TRBJ1-2, with D possibly TRBD1 on 5 matching bases. CDR3 length: 14 amino acids. Trimming pared 0 bases from V and 11 bases from J, leaving 19 bases between. The V gene's germline CDR1 is GTSNPN and CDR2 SVGIG (reference sequence). The CDR3 protein is CAWSVLMSTDKYTF. CDR3 DNA sequence: TGTGCCTGGAGTGTCTTAATGTCGACAGATAAGTACACCTTC.

The rearrangement links TRBV6-6 to TRBJ1-2; D possibly corresponds to TRBD1 (6 bases). Germline loops: CDR1 MNHNY, CDR2 SVGAGI (reference sequence). V was pared by 4 bases and J by 4 bases, with 10 bases between. This CDR3 comprises 13 residues. CDR3 sequence reads: CASSSEGGYGYTF. The CDR3 bases are TGTGCCAGCAGTTCCGAAGGGGGCTATGGCTACACCTTC.

V and J are TRBV30 and TRBJ1-6; D might be TRBD1 (6 bases). V lost 5 bases and J lost 0, with 11 bases in between. Germline V gene sequence: CDR1 GTSNPN, CDR2 SVGIG (reference sequence). CDR3 length equals 15 residues. CDR3 amino acids: CAWALDSSYNSPLHF. CDR3 DNA: TGTGCCTGGGCCCTGGACAGCTCCTATAATTCACCCCTCCACTTT.

This chain links TRBV5-4 with TRBJ2-3; the match to TRBD2 covers 8 bases. Per the germline V gene, CDR1 is SGHNT and CDR2 is YYREEE (reference sequence). There are 15 residues in the CDR3. After removal of 10 bases from V and 6 bases from J, the junction contained 16 bases not matched to a gene. CDR3 coding DNA: TGTGCCGCCGGAGAGGGATCAGCGGGAGTGGATACGCAGTATTTT. Protein: CAAGEGSAGVDTQYF.

The chain combines TRBV27 with TRBJ2-7, with a weak D call TRBD2 (5 bases). The CDR3 is made up of 13 amino acids. The V and J ends lost 3 bases and 5 bases respectively, with 11 bases between them. Germline CDR1 and CDR2: MNHEY and SMNVEV (reference sequence). CDR3 amino acids: CASSLKPGDEQYF. Here the CDR3 DNA reads TGTGCCAGCAGTTTGAAGCCCGGGGACGAGCAGTACTTC.

The rearrangement uses TRBV5-1 and TRBJ2-1; D is unresolved. Germline CDR1 reads SGHRS; CDR2 reads YFSETQ. This CDR3 is built from 13 residues. V lost 4 bases to trimming and J lost 6 bases, with 11 bases between them. CDR3 in DNA: TGCGCCAGCAGCATGAGACTGAGCAATGAGCAGTTCTTC. This sequence encodes CASSMRLSNEQFF.

This rearrangement joins TRBV27 to TRBJ2-5; 9 bases are shared with TRBD1. V shed 5 bases and J 4 bases; nucleotides not matched to a gene: 5. The CDR3 totals 14 residues. The germline V gene has CDR1 MNHEY and CDR2 SMNVEV (reference sequence). The CDR3 loop is CASSRGTGPETQYF. CDR3 coding DNA: TGTGCCAGCAGTAGAGGGACAGGGCCAGAGACCCAGTACTTC.

V usage is TRBV6-1 and J usage is TRBJ1-2; 8 bases line up with TRBD1. CDR1 and CDR2 from the germline V gene are MNHNS and SASEGT. Unmatched junction bases numbered 5, after V lost 2 bases and J lost 6 bases. The length of the CDR3 is 14 residues. CDR3 amino acids: CASSEFRTGNGYTF. The CDR3 DNA follows: TGTGCCAGCAGTGAATTCCGGACAGGGAATGGCTACACCTTC.

V is TRBV9 and J is TRBJ2-1; tentative D call: TRBD2 (6 bases). Trimming removed 4 bases from V and 7 bases from J, with 12 bases in between. In germline, CDR1 is SGDLS, CDR2 YYNGEE. This CDR3 comprises 13 residues. This chain's CDR3 is CASSRDFDNEQFF. The DNA of the CDR3 is TGTGCCAGCAGCCGGGACTTCGATAATGAGCAGTTCTTC.

J is TRBJ1-2 and V is TRBV5-5; D is unclear. CDR3 length equals 13 residues. Per the germline V gene, CDR1 is SGHKS and CDR2 is YYEKEE (reference sequence). V lost 4 bases, J lost 4 bases, and 11 bases lay in between. The CDR3 sequence: CASSRSAGYGYTF. The DNA of the CDR3 is TGTGCCAGCAGCCGGTCAGCAGGCTATGGCTACACCTTC.

V usage is TRBV6-5 and J usage is TRBJ1-2, with 9 nucleotides matching TRBD1. The junction had 14 bases not matched to a gene; V was cut back by 6 bases and J by 9 bases. The CDR3 is 15 amino acids. CDR1 and CDR2 (germline): MNHEY, SVGAGI. Written as DNA, the CDR3 is TGTGCCAGCAGAGAGGGACAGGGAGCTCCCTGGAGCTACACCTTC. It specifies CASREGQGAPWSYTF.

The V gene is TRBV4-1, the J gene TRBJ2-7; D is unclear. V gave up 0 bases and J gave up 0 bases, with 15 bases separating them. CDR1 and CDR2 (germline): MGHRA, YSYEKL. The CDR3 loop spans 17 amino acids. CDR3 nucleotides: TGCGCCAGCAGCCAAGATTCCGCCCGCGGTGCCTCCTACGAGCAGTACTTC. It is translated as CASSQDSARGASYEQYF.

The count of this clone is one. V and J are TRBV18 and TRBJ1-1, with a weak D call TRBD1 (5 bases). The germline gives CDR1 KGHSH, CDR2 LQKENI. V was shortened by 3 bases and J by 3 bases, with 11 bases between the two germline ends. CDR3 length: 14 amino acids. The CDR3: CASSPTEKYTEAFF. The CDR3 DNA reads TGTGCCAGCTCACCGACAGAGAAGTACACTGAAGCTTTCTTT.